These 18 T cell receptor beta chains originate from one sample sequenced in a study of blood T cell repertoires in COVID-19. Data came from immunoSEQ multiplex PCR; TCRdb stores just in-frame clones and leaves some out. The data hold 250,000 to 350,000 clones, with 89% observed a single time. Sequencing was carried out using peripheral blood. These receptor sequences come from a woman between 35 and 50 years old who had recovered from COVID-19.

The J gene is TRBJ1-4, the V gene TRBV19; 8 bases map to TRBD1. This CDR3 is 14 amino acids long. V lost 6 bases and J lost 7; bases outside the gene matches: 7. The germline V gene encodes CDR1 LNHDA and CDR2 SQIVND (reference sequence). In DNA form, the CDR3 reads TGTGCCAGTAGCACGGACAGGGCAGGTGAAAAACTGTTTTTT. The encoded protein is CASSTDRAGEKLFF.

The chain joins TRBV18 to TRBJ2-7; 12 positions agree with TRBD1. Trimming at V came to 6 bases and at J to 6 bases, leaving 15 bases not matched to a gene. CDR3 length: 17 residues. Germline V lookup: CDR1 KGHSH, CDR2 LQKENI. CDR3 residues: CASSTGTGGLPPSEQYF. The CDR3 DNA reads as TGTGCCAGCTCCACTGGGACAGGGGGCCTGCCCCCCAGCGAGCAGTACTTC.

The V call is TRBV6-5, the J call TRBJ1-1; D is possibly TRBD1 (6 bases). The germline gives CDR1 MNHEY, CDR2 SVGAGI. Trimming took off 7 bases at V and 6 bases at J, with 15 bases between the two ends. The CDR3 has 13 amino acids. CDR3 loop: CASIFGGAPEAFF. The CDR3 nucleotides are TGTGCCAGCATTTTTGGGGGGGCCCCTGAAGCTTTCTTT.

This chain uses TRBV27 with TRBJ1-5, with TRBD1 matching 9 bases. V was clipped by 0 bases and J by 3 bases; unmatched bases: 3. Germline V CDR1 and CDR2: MNHEY, SMNVEV (reference sequence). The CDR3 covers 16 residues. The DNA for the CDR3 is TGTGCCAGCAGTTTATCTGGACAGGGGCCCAATCAGCCCCAGCATTTT. Translating it yields CASSLSGQGPNQPQHF.

The CDR3 sequence is CASSDAARGLGTDTQYF. The CDR3 nucleotides are TGTGCCAGCAGCGACGCCGCGAGGGGGCTAGGGACAGATACGCAGTATTTT. This chain links TRBV7-8 with TRBJ2-3, with 7 bases lining up with TRBD1. This CDR3 comprises 17 residues. V lost 5 bases and J lost 3; bases outside the gene matches: 14. CDR1 SGHVS and CDR2 FQNEAQ come from the germline V gene.

The rearrangement links TRBV9 to TRBJ1-1; D is unclear. The ends were cut back, 4 bases at V and 4 bases at J, with 26 bases in the middle. Germline V CDR1 and CDR2: SGDLS, YYNGEE. This CDR3 is 18 amino acids long. CDR3 residues: CASSRSLPQTMEVTEAFF. Written as DNA, the CDR3 is TGTGCCAGCAGCCGTAGTCTACCTCAGACCATGGAGGTCACTGAAGCTTTCTTT.

V is TRBV6-5 and J is TRBJ1-1; D is perhaps TRBD1 (6 bases). The germline gives CDR1 MNHEY, CDR2 SVGAGI. Trimming pared 5 bases from V and 3 bases from J, leaving 10 bases between. This CDR3 has 13 residues. The CDR3 sequence: CASSPYRDTEAFF. DNA of the CDR3: TGTGCCAGCAGTCCCTACAGGGACACTGAAGCTTTCTTT.

The chain joins TRBV27 to TRBJ2-7; maybe TRBD2 (5 bases). Germline V lookup: CDR1 MNHEY, CDR2 SMNVEV (reference sequence). V lost 8 bases to trimming and J lost 1 base, with 15 bases between them. The CDR3 totals 14 residues. For the CDR3, the DNA is TGTGCCAGCCGCGGGCTATTGGCTTCCTACGAGCAGTACTTC. It translates to CASRGLLASYEQYF.

The rearrangement joins TRBV4-1 to TRBJ2-7, with 8 nucleotides matching TRBD1. Germline V lookup: CDR1 MGHRA, CDR2 YSYEKL. Trimming at V came to 2 bases and at J to 2 bases, leaving 2 bases not matched to a gene. The CDR3 has 14 amino acids. CDR3 coding DNA: TGCGCCAGCAGCCAACGACAGGGGACCTACGAGCAGTACTTC. Its protein product is CASSQRQGTYEQYF.

V is TRBV6-5 and J is TRBJ2-5; 7 bases map to TRBD1. Trimming cost V 5 bases and J 4 bases; bases outside gene matches: 4. From germline, CDR1 is MNHEY and CDR2 SVGAGI. There are 13 residues in the CDR3. Written as DNA, the CDR3 is TGTGCCAGCAGTAACAGGGGCCCAGAGACCCAGTACTTC. It encodes CASSNRGPETQYF.

This chain links TRBV19 with TRBJ2-1; 9 nucleotides match TRBD2. The CDR3 length is 14 residues. V shed 9 bases, J shed 6 bases, and the junction held 9 bases outside the gene matches. The V gene's germline CDR1 is LNHDA and CDR2 SQIVND (reference sequence). CDR3 sequence reads: CASSGPSGVNEQFF. CDR3 nucleotides: TGTGCCAGCTCGGGACCTAGCGGGGTCAATGAGCAGTTCTTC.

This sequence joins TRBV2 and TRBJ2-5, with 12 bases aligning to TRBD2. Germline lookup yields CDR1 SNHLY and CDR2 FYNNEI. J gave up 1 base and V 3 bases, and 0 bases lay outside the gene matches. The CDR3 length is 15 residues. The CDR3 nucleotides read TGTGCCAGCAGTGAGGGACTAGCGGGCCAAGAGACCCAGTACTTC. Amino acids: CASSEGLAGQETQYF.

The gene calls are TRBV19 and TRBJ2-3; 7 bases map to TRBD1. The V segment lost 6 bases and the J segment 2 bases; nucleotides outside the gene matches: 5. Per the germline V gene, CDR1 is LNHDA and CDR2 is SQIVND (reference sequence). The CDR3 runs 14 residues. This CDR3 is CASSTGAFTDTQYF. DNA for the CDR3: TGTGCCAGTAGCACAGGGGCCTTCACAGATACGCAGTATTTT. Filled out from reference TRBV19 and TRBJ2-3, the complete variable domain reads DGGITQSPKYLFRKEGQNVTLSCEQNLNHDAMYWYRQDPGQGLRLIYYSQIVNDFQKGDIAEGYSVSREKKESFPLTVTSAQKNPTAFYLCASSTGAFTDTQYFGPGTRLTVL.

The chain employs TRBV29-1 and TRBJ1-4, with a tentative D call TRBD1 (5 bases). Trimming shortened V by 3 bases and J by 7 bases, and 12 bases separated the two germline ends. Germline V gives CDR1 SQVTM, CDR2 ANQGSEA. The CDR3 runs 13 residues. The CDR3 loop is CSVEGGIGEKLFF. The DNA for the CDR3 is TGCAGCGTTGAGGGGGGAATCGGTGAAAAACTGTTTTTT.

This rearrangement joins TRBV6-5 to TRBJ1-2; D not certain. Looked up from germline, CDR1 is MNHEY and CDR2 is SVGAGI. V was shortened by 7 bases and J by 1 base, with 13 bases between the two germline ends. The CDR3 is 14 amino acids. The CDR3: CASNDGVRNYGYTF. Here the CDR3 DNA reads TGTGCCAGCAACGACGGGGTCCGTAACTATGGCTACACCTTC.

The J gene is TRBJ2-3, the V gene TRBV5-1, with 11 bases identical to TRBD2. CDR3 length: 16 residues. The germline V gene has CDR1 SGHRS and CDR2 YFSETQ. The V and J ends lost 4 bases and 2 bases, in that order; junction bases with no gene match: 6. The CDR3 sequence: CASSKLGLADTDTQYF. The CDR3 DNA reads TGCGCCAGCAGCAAACTGGGACTAGCGGACACAGATACGCAGTATTTT.

CDR3 in DNA: TGTGCCAGCTCACCCAGGGAAGGCAGTGAAAAACTGTTTTTT. Translating gives CASSPREGSEKLFF. The chain is built from TRBV18 and TRBJ1-4, with D possibly matching TRBD1 (5 bases). V was cut by 3 bases and J by 7 bases, with 12 bases left in between. This CDR3 is built from 14 residues. Germline CDR1 and CDR2: KGHSH and LQKENI.

This clone turned up a few times. The chain joins TRBV3-1 (or the pseudogene TRBV3-2) to TRBJ2-4, with no clear D. The CDR3 is made up of 14 amino acids. Germline values: CDR1 LGHDT, CDR2 YNNKEL (reference sequence). The V gene lost 2 bases and the J gene lost 0 bases, with 5 bases spanning the gap. The CDR3: CASSQRLAKNIQYF. CDR3 nucleotides: TGTGCCAGCAGCCAACGACTAGCCAAAAACATTCAGTACTTC.